The T cell receptor (beta chain) under discussion was sequenced for a study of CD4 T cells in relation to SARS-CoV-2 and coronaviruses. Clones were read by immunoSEQ multiplex PCR, and TCRdb kept only the in-frame ones, dropping some. The sample lists about 70,000 clones; about 87% were seen once. Before the COVID-19 pandemic, during about 2011-2019, CD4+ T cells were taken from unexposed donors. V was clipped by 0 bases and J by 1 base, with 14 bases between them. The CDR3 contains 17 residues. CDR1 and CDR2 (germline): SGHDN, FVKESK. A note on this clone: Antigen specificity is unknown.

Study-level findings and limits: The cross-reactivity analysis covered only spike protein, not other viral proteins.

The specimen was memory CD4+ T cells from PBMCs. This clonotype was obtained from a human donor in good health. The chain employs TRBV14 and TRBJ2-3; no clear D. The CDR3: CASSQDRLGRGTDTQYF. DNA for the CDR3: TGTGCCAGCAGCCAAGATAGATTAGGCCGAGGCACAGATACGCAGTATTTT.